The TCR beta chain described here comes from a study of a mutant IDH1 vaccine in newly diagnosed glioma (dated by TCRdb to 2020 to 2022). For the study in its entirety: Vaccination started 4-6 weeks after radiotherapy alone, or was given together with temozolomide cycles in the groups whose treatment included chemotherapy. The approximately 32 treated patients were around 62% male and about 40% female, with a mean age of about 43 years. Before enrollment, patients had received standard therapy of radiotherapy alone, temozolomide alone, or radiochemotherapy with temozolomide; most received the combination. The week-35 safety follow-up was designated visit V12, and the week-47 end of study was designated visit V13. Peripheral blood samples were drawn at six visits, namely V03 (baseline), V05, V07, V10, V12 and V13. Longitudinal TCRB deep sequencing was performed for about two dozen treated patients wherever samples were available for exploratory analyses.

The label giving this sample's time point can be read as: week 35, safety follow-up. A 20-mer mutant IDH1 peptide at 300 micrograms in Montanide made up each vaccine dose, which was injected subcutaneously together with topical imiquimod. Across visits V03 through V10, patients got a total of eight vaccinations, given in weeks 1, 3, 5, 7, 11, 15, 19 and 23. Donors had newly diagnosed WHO grade 3 or 4 IDH1-mutant astrocytomas with loss of nuclear ATRX. The samples were drawn from NOA16, a multicentre, single-arm, open-label phase I trial in Germany that tested a mutant IDH1 peptide vaccine in humans for the first time. Genomic DNA for TCRB sequencing was extracted from EDTA blood using the DNeasy Blood and Tissue Kit. From the germline V gene, CDR1 is SGHTA and CDR2 is FQGNSA. The CDR3 runs 14 amino acids, cysteine and phenylalanine included. The kept DNA is CDR3 alone, 42 bases in frame from the first base. Trimming at the junction amounts to 5 bases on V and 8 bases on J, and the germline ends lie 18 bases apart.

Library preparation employed the immunoSEQ multiplex PCR assay. Rearranged TCR beta chain sequences were amplified using the hsTCRB Kit according to the manufacturer's protocol. TCRB libraries were sequenced on an Illumina MiSeq. The original methods were these. The kit vendor's proprietary platform handled demultiplexing, trimming and gene mapping. In TCRdb, the immuneACCESS table is reduced to in-frame sequences with V and J assigned. These tables do not hold every clone; where another copy was compared, an unresolved V gene accounts for under half, and the others remain unexplained. V and J calls and clone size are given by that table; D and trimming were obtained from the DNA. Present in this sample are roughly 60,000 clones, roughly 74% of which were seen just once. The ten biggest clones cover over 4% of the sample. On the study overall, not on this receptor specifically: No apparent relationship was observed between pseudoprogression and alterations in the top peripheral T cell clonotypes detected by TCRB sequencing. Across multiple MHC alleles, vaccine-induced immune responses were seen in 85% to 95% of patients. It was noted by the authors that analyses of patient blood samples could not be reproduced owing to sample limitations. PBMC samples for TCRB deep sequencing were selected based on availability.

This clone was counted a single time. Its antigen is not yet known. No per-base quality is available; no much larger clone lies one base away. In this chain, TRBV7-2 is recombined with TRBJ1-1; TRBD1 is possibly the D segment (5 matching bases). The sample consisted of PBMCs, taken from a glioma patient whose treatment included an IDH1 peptide vaccine. This TCR was sampled from a man in his fifties with glioma. The DNA sequence follows: TGTGCCAGCAGCCCTTCCGGCAGGGTATCAGAAGCTTTCTTT. Its protein product is CASSPSGRVSEAFF.